This passage covers 20 T cell receptor beta chains from one sample sequenced in a study of Graves' ophthalmopathy and Graves' hyperthyroidism. The authors amplified TCR beta CDR3 regions from RNA transcripts. After a first-round RT-PCR with HTBI primers, a second-round multiplex PCR was run. One entry per CDR3 protein, called by TCRdb with MiXCR from the multiplex PCR reads. Among 200,000 to 250,000 distinct CDR3 sequences listed, 45% were seen once. The sequenced material came from peripheral blood. The receptors shown here come from an adult man with Graves' ophthalmopathy.

The chain is built from TRBV20-1 and TRBJ2-7; tentatively, D is TRBD2 (7 bases). Germline V gene lookup returns CDR1 DFQATT and CDR2 SNEGSKA (reference sequence). The V and J ends lost 4 bases and 2 bases respectively, with 21 bases between them. The CDR3 length is 16 residues. CDR3 amino acids: CSATGGGGPLTYEQYF. The CDR3 DNA reads as TGCAGTGCTACAGGTGGGGGGGGCCCTCTTACCTACGAGCAGTACTTC.

This clonotype has more than one count but fewer than ten. CDR3 amino acids: CSVDVGATGELFF. As DNA, the CDR3 is TGCAGCGTTGACGTGGGGGCCACCGGGGAGCTGTTTTTT. This chain joins TRBV29-1 and TRBJ2-2, with D maybe TRBD1 (6 bases). Trimming took 3 bases from V and 4 from J, leaving 9 bases between them. CDR3 length: 13 amino acids. In germline, CDR1 is SQVTM, CDR2 ANQGSEA.

This clonotype was observed many times. V usage is TRBV7-6 and J usage is TRBJ2-7; no clear D gene. From germline, CDR1 is SGHVS and CDR2 FNYEAQ. Trimming took off 1 base at V and 0 bases at J, with 1 base between the two ends. The CDR3 sequence is 12 residues long. Written as DNA, the CDR3 is TGTGCCAGCAGCTTAGGCTCCTACGAGCAGTACTTC. Residues: CASSLGSYEQYF.

There are many counts of this clonotype. The rearrangement uses TRBV20-1 and TRBJ1-1; no firm D call. Germline V CDR1 and CDR2: DFQATT, SNEGSKA (reference sequence). The V gene lost 0 bases and the J gene lost 1 base, with 9 bases spanning the gap. This CDR3 is 14 amino acids long. The CDR3 DNA reads TGCAGTGCTAGAGATCGGCTCAGGAACACTGAAGCTTTCTTT. Protein sequence: CSARDRLRNTEAFF.

The chain is built from TRBV4-1 and TRBJ1-1; no definite D call. This CDR3 has 13 amino acids. V lost 0 bases to trimming and J lost 4 bases, with 6 bases between them. Per germline, CDR1 MGHRA and CDR2 YSYEKL. CDR3 protein: CASSQDLPTEAFF. CDR3 DNA: TGCGCCAGCAGCCAAGATCTTCCCACTGAAGCTTTCTTT.

This rearrangement joins TRBV5-1 to TRBJ1-4; D unresolved. CDR1 is SGHRS, CDR2 YFSETQ, per germline. The CDR3 length is 14 residues. V was shortened by 4 bases and J by 8 bases, with 15 bases between the two germline ends. This CDR3 reads CASSDRVPEEKLFF. The CDR3 DNA is TGCGCCAGCAGCGACCGGGTCCCTGAGGAAAAACTGTTTTTT.

There are a few counts of this clonotype. The genes are TRBV12-5 and TRBJ1-6; no clear D. This CDR3 region has 14 residues. Trimming took 6 bases from V and 5 from J, leaving 11 bases between them. Germline loops: CDR1 LGHNT, CDR2 FRNRAP. The chain's CDR3 is CASGPDGNNSPLHF. The CDR3 DNA sequence: TGTGCTAGTGGCCCCGACGGAAATAATTCACCCCTCCACTTT.

Written as DNA, the CDR3 is TGCAGTGCTAGACCCCGGAACACTGAAGCTTTCTTT. Protein sequence: CSARPRNTEAFF. V gene TRBV20-1 combines with J gene TRBJ1-1; the D is unclear. V lost 2 bases and J lost 1, with 5 bases in between. CDR3 length: 12 residues. CDR1 DFQATT and CDR2 SNEGSKA come from the germline V gene (reference sequence).

The chain employs TRBV24-1 and TRBJ1-1; TRBD1 is a possible D gene (5 bases). This CDR3 comprises 14 residues. The V and J ends lost 11 bases and 10 bases respectively, with 25 bases between them. The germline gives CDR1 KGHDR, CDR2 SFDVKD. The CDR3 DNA sequence: TGTGCCATCCACCCGCCTTATCAGGGTTCGGGAGCTTTCTTT. Translated: CAIHPPYQGSGAFF.

The chain combines TRBV14 with TRBJ1-2; maybe TRBD1 (5 bases). V was trimmed by 1 base and J by 2 bases, leaving 8 bases between them. This CDR3 comprises 14 residues. Germline lookup yields CDR1 SGHDN and CDR2 FVKESK. This chain's CDR3 is CASSQVRANYGYTF. CDR3 in DNA: TGTGCCAGCAGCCAAGTCAGGGCAAACTATGGCTACACCTTC.

V is TRBV24-1 and J is TRBJ2-7, with D maybe TRBD1 (6 bases). Germline V gene data show CDR1 as KGHDR and CDR2 as SFDVKD. CDR3 length: 16 residues. Trimming shortened V by 0 bases and J by 6 bases, and 17 bases separated the two germline ends. This CDR3 reads CATSDLGAGDGGEQYF. CDR3 DNA: TGTGCCACCAGTGATTTGGGGGCAGGGGATGGAGGCGAGCAGTACTTC.

The chain employs TRBV5-1 and TRBJ2-7, with D perhaps TRBD1 (6 bases). CDR1 is SGHRS and CDR2 is YFSETQ in the germline V gene. There are 14 residues in the CDR3. Trimming took off 2 bases at V and 6 bases at J, with 15 bases between the two ends. For the CDR3, the DNA is TGCGCCAGCAGCTTAGTCGACAGGTGGTCCGAGCAGTACTTC. Translating it yields CASSLVDRWSEQYF.

This clonotype was seen repeatedly, ten times or more. CDR3 coding DNA: TGTGCCAGCAGGGTAGGGGGACAGAATGGCTACACCTTC. Its protein product is CASRVGGQNGYTF. V and J are TRBV6-1 and TRBJ1-2, with 7 bases aligning to TRBD1. The CDR3 contains 13 residues. V gave up 6 bases and J gave up 6 bases; unmatched junction bases: 7. Germline V gives CDR1 MNHNS, CDR2 SASEGT.

This clonotype has ten or more counts. This sequence joins TRBV4-1 and TRBJ1-5, with D unclear. There are 13 residues in the CDR3. V lost 4 bases to trimming and J lost 6 bases, with 10 bases between them. Germline CDR1 MGHRA, CDR2 YSYEKL. For the CDR3, the DNA is TGCGCCAGCAGCCCACAACCCGGTCAGCCCCAGCATTTT. Protein product: CASSPQPGQPQHF.

CDR3 sequence (DNA): TGTGCCAGCAGCTTGGCGCCACAGGGATCTAATGAAAAACTGTTTTTT. It is translated as CASSLAPQGSNEKLFF. V usage is TRBV7-9 and J usage is TRBJ1-4; possibly TRBD1 for D (6 bases). Per the germline V gene, CDR1 is SEHNR and CDR2 is FQNEAQ (reference sequence). The length of the CDR3 is 16 residues. V lost 3 bases to trimming and J lost 3 bases, with 14 bases between them.

This clonotype was counted ten times or more. The rearrangement joins TRBV7-6 to TRBJ1-5, with 7 nucleotides matching TRBD1. This CDR3 has 15 amino acids. The V gene's germline CDR1 is SGHVS and CDR2 FNYEAQ. The V and J ends lost 3 bases and 0 bases, in that order; junction bases with no gene match: 2. The CDR3 bases are TGTGCCAGCAGCTTGGGGACAGATAGCAATCAGCCCCAGCATTTT. Translated, it gives CASSLGTDSNQPQHF. The full variable domain, rest sourced from reference TRBV7-6 and TRBJ1-5, is GAGVSQSPRYKVTKRGQDVALRCDPISGHVSLYWYRQALGQGPEFLTYFNYEAQQDKSGLPNDRFSAERPEGSISTLTIQRTEQRDSAMYRCASSLGTDSNQPQHFGDGTRLSIL.

This clonotype occurred a few times. This sequence joins TRBV7-2 and TRBJ2-7; TRBD2 matches 9 bases. Per germline, CDR1 SGHTA and CDR2 FQGNSA. Trimming removed 4 bases from V and 2 bases from J; junction bases left unmatched: 6. The CDR3 extends over 15 amino acids. The CDR3 protein is CASSSTSGFTYEQYF. CDR3 nucleotide sequence: TGTGCCAGCAGCTCGACTAGCGGATTTACCTACGAGCAGTACTTC.

The chain is built from TRBV12-5 and TRBJ2-7; either TRBD1 or TRBD2 may fit D (6 bases each). Germline-derived CDR1 and CDR2 are LGHNT and FRNRAP. Trimming cost V 2 bases and J 3 bases, with 14 bases left between them. The CDR3 runs to 15 residues. CDR3 in amino acids: CASGLPAGTYYEQYF. CDR3 in DNA: TGTGCTAGTGGTTTGCCGGCGGGGACATACTACGAGCAGTACTTC.

The V and J genes are TRBV20-1 and TRBJ2-5; D gene unclear. The CDR3 totals 10 residues. CDR1 DFQATT and CDR2 SNEGSKA come from the germline V gene (reference sequence). V dropped 6 bases and J dropped 7 bases, with 9 bases sitting between them. The CDR3: CSAPFGTQYF. The DNA of the CDR3 is TGCAGTGCACCTTTTGGGACCCAGTACTTC.

CDR3 DNA: TGTGCCAGCAGCTTAGCCGGGACAGGCGGTCGCGGGGAGCTGTTTTTT. This sequence encodes CASSLAGTGGRGELFF. This chain links TRBV7-2 with TRBJ2-2; 8 nucleotides align to TRBD1. Trimming took 0 bases from V and 7 from J; bases not matched to a gene: 7. Per germline, CDR1 SGHTA and CDR2 FQGNSA. The CDR3 spans 16 residues.